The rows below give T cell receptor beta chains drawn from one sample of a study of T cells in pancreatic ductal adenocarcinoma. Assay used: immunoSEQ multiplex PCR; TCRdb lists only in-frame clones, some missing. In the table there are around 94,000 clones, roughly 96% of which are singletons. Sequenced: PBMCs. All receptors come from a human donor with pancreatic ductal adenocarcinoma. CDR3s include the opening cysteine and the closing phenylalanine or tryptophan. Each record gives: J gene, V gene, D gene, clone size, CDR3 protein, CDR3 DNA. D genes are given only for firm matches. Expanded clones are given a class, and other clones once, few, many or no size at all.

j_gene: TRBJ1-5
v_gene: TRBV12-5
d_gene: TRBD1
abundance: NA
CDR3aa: CASGLRLQGSNQPQHF
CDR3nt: TGTGCTAGTGGCCTCAGATTACAGGGGAGCAATCAGCCCCAGCATTTT

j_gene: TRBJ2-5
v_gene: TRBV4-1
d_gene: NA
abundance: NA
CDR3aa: CASSQGLQETQYF
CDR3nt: TGCGCCAGCAGCCAAGGACTTCAAGAGACCCAGTACTTC

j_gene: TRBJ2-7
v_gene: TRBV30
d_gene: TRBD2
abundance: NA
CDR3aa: CAWTKGLAGPIVLGEQYF
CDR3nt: TGTGCCTGGACCAAGGGACTAGCGGGACCAATTGTACTGGGGGAGCAGTACTTC

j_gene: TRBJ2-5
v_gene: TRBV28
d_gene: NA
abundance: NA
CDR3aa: CASGRSETQYF
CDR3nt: TGTGCCAGCGGGAGGTCAGAGACCCAGTACTTC

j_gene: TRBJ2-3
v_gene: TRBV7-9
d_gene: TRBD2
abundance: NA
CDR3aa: CASSTRTSGTVRTQYF
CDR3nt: TGTGCCAGCAGCACCCGGACTAGCGGCACAGTCCGTACGCAGTATTTT

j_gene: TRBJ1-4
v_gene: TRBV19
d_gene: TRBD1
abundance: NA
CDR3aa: CASSIRWGQGDEKLFF
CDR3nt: TGTGCCAGTAGTATTCGATGGGGACAGGGGGACGAAAAACTGTTTTTT

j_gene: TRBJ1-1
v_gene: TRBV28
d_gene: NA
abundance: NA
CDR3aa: CASSVYSTEAFF
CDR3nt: TGTGCCAGCAGTGTGTATAGCACTGAAGCTTTCTTT

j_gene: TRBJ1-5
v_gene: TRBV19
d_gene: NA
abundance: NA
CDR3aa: CASSSWAPDEDQPQHF
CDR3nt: TGTGCCAGTAGTAGCTGGGCCCCGGATGAAGATCAGCCCCAGCATTTT

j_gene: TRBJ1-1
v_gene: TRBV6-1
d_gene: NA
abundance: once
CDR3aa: CASSEGPGLYTEAFF
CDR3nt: TGTGCCAGCAGTGAGGGCCCCGGACTCTACACTGAAGCTTTCTTT

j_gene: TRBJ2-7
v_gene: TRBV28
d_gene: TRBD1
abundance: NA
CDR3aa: CASSPAGTGNEQYF
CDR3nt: TGTGCCAGCAGTCCGGCGGGGACAGGGAACGAGCAGTACTTC

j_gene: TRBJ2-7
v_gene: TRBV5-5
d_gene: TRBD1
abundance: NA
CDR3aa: CASRRQGGDGEQYF
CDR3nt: TGTGCCAGCAGGCGACAGGGGGGGGACGGCGAGCAGTACTTC

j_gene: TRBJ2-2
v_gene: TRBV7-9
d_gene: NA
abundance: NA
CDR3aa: CASSLDKNTGELFF
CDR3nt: TGTGCCAGCAGCTTAGACAAGAACACCGGGGAGCTGTTTTTT

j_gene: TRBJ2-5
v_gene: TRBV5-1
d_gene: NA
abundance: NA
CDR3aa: CASSLYESETQYF
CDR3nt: TGCGCCAGCAGCTTGTACGAGTCGGAGACCCAGTACTTC

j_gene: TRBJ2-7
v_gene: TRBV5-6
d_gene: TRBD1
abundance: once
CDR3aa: CASNGQGRAPGLDAYEQYF
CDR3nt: TGTGCCAGCAATGGACAGGGGAGGGCTCCGGGACTCGACGCCTACGAGCAGTACTTC

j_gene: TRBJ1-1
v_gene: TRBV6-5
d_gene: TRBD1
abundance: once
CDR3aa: CASSHRGLNTEAFF
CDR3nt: TGTGCCAGCAGTCACAGGGGGTTGAACACTGAAGCTTTCTTT

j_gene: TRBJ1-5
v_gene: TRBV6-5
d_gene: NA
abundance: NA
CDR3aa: CASSYSDGKNQPQHF
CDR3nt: TGTGCCAGCAGTTACTCGGACGGGAAGAATCAGCCCCAGCATTTT

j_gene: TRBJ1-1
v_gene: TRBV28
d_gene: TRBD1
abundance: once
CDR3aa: CARGAGQPNTEAFF
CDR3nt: TGTGCCAGAGGGGCGGGACAGCCGAACACTGAAGCTTTCTTT

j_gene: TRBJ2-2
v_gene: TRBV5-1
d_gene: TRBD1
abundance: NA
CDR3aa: CASSRDRGGGGELFF
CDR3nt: TGCGCCAGCAGCCGCGACAGGGGTGGAGGCGGGGAGCTGTTTTTT

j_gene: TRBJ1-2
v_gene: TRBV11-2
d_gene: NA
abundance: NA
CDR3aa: CASSLESAAGYGYTF
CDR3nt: TGTGCCAGCAGCTTAGAGTCGGCAGCGGGCTATGGCTACACCTTC

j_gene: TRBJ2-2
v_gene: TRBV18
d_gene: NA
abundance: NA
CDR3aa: CASSPGGTNTGELFF
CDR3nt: TGTGCCAGCTCACCCGGCGGAACGAACACCGGGGAGCTGTTTTTT

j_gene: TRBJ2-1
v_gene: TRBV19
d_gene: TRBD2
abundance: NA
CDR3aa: CASRPLAGVYNEQFF
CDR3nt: TGTGCCAGTCGCCCCCTAGCGGGAGTATACAATGAGCAGTTCTTC

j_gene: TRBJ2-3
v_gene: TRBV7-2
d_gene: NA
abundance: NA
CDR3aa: CASSFGDTQYF
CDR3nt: TGTGCCAGCAGCTTCGGAGATACGCAGTATTTT

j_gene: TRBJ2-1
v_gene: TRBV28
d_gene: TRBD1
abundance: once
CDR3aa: CASRGGDRVHNEQFF
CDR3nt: TGTGCCAGCAGGGGGGGGGACAGGGTCCACAATGAGCAGTTCTTC

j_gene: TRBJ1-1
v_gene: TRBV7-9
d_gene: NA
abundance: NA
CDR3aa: CASSQNTEAFF
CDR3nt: TGTGCCAGCAGCCAGAACACTGAAGCTTTCTTT

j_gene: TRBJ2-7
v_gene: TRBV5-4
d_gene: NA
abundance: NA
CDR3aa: CASSSQGSPYEQYF
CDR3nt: TGTGCCAGCAGCTCACAGGGATCGCCCTACGAGCAGTACTTC

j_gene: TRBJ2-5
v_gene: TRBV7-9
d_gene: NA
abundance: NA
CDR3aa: CASSLGTAQETQYF
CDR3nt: TGTGCCAGCAGCTTAGGGACAGCTCAAGAGACCCAGTACTTC

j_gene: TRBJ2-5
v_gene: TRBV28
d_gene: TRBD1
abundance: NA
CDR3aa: CAGGTGPRETQYF
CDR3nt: TGTGCCGGGGGGACAGGTCCGAGAGAGACCCAGTACTTC

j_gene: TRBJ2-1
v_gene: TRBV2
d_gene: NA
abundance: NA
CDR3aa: CASSRTDNEQFF
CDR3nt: TGTGCCAGCAGTCGAACAGACAATGAGCAGTTCTTC

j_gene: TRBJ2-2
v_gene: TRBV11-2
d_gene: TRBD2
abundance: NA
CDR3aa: CASSPSSSGITGELFF
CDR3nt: TGTGCCAGCAGCCCCTCCTCTAGCGGAATCACCGGGGAGCTGTTTTTT

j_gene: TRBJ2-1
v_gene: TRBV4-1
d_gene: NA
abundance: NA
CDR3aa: CASSQDRLGVGADEQFF
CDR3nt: TGCGCCAGCAGCCAAGATCGCCTCGGGGTCGGAGCAGATGAGCAGTTCTTC

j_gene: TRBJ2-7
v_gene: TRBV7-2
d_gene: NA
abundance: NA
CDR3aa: CASSFIRVSSYEQYF
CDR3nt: TGTGCCAGCAGCTTCATCAGGGTTAGCTCCTACGAGCAGTACTTC

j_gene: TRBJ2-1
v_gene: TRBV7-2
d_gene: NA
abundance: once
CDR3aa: CASSLGQTYNEQFF
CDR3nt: TGTGCCAGCAGCTTAGGGCAGACATACAATGAGCAGTTCTTC

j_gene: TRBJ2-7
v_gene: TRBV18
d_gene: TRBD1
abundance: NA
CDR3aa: CASSPRDSYEQYF
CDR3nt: TGTGCCAGCTCACCACGGGACAGCTACGAGCAGTACTTC

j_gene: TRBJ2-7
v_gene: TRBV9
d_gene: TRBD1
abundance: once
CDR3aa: CASSATGDPSYEQYF
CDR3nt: TGTGCCAGCAGCGCAACAGGGGACCCCTCCTACGAGCAGTACTTC

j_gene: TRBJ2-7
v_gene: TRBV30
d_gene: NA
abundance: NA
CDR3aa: CAWRGGQGGYEQYF
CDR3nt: TGTGCCTGGCGCGGAGGGCAGGGGGGCTACGAGCAGTACTTC

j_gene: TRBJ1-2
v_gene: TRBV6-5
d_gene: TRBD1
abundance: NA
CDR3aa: CASSYSTGARYGYTF
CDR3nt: TGTGCCAGCAGTTACTCAACAGGGGCGCGGTATGGCTACACCTTC

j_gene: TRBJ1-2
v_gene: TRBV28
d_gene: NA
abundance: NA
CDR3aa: CASSGIGAGANYGYTF
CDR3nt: TGTGCCAGCAGTGGGATTGGGGCAGGGGCTAACTATGGCTACACCTTC

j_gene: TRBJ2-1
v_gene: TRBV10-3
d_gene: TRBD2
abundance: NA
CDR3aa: CAISGVAGGDGAYNEQFF
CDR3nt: TGTGCCATCAGTGGGGTGGCGGGAGGTGACGGCGCCTACAATGAGCAGTTCTTC

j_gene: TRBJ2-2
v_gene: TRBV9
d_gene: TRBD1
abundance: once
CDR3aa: CASRQGGNTGELFF
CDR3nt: TGTGCCAGCCGACAGGGGGGGAACACCGGGGAGCTGTTTTTT

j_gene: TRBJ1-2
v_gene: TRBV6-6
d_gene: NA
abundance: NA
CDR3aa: CASSYTGNGYTF
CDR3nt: TGTGCCAGCAGTTATACAGGGAATGGCTACACCTTC

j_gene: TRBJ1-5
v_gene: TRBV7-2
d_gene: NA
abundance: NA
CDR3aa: CASSPGTNSNQPQHF
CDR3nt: TGTGCCAGCAGCCCGGGGACAAATAGCAATCAGCCCCAGCATTTT

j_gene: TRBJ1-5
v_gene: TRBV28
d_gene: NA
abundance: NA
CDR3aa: CASSSPDSLNQPQHF
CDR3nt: TGTGCCAGCAGTAGCCCGGACAGCCTCAATCAGCCCCAGCATTTT

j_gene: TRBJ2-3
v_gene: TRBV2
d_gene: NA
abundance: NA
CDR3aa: CASKTAGDTQYF
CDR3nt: TGTGCCAGCAAAACAGCAGGAGATACGCAGTATTTT

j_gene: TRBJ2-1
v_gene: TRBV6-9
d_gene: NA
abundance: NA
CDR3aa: CASSGTYNSYNEQFF
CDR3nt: TGTGCCAGCAGCGGGACTTACAACTCCTACAATGAGCAGTTCTTC

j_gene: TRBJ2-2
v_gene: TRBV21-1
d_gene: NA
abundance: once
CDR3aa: CATIPLLQGATGELFF
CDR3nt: TGTGCCACTATACCACTACTACAGGGGGCCACCGGGGAGCTGTTTTTT

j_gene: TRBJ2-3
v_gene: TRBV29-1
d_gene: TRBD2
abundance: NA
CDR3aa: CSVSGTSAADTQYF
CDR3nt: TGCAGCGTTTCAGGGACTAGCGCGGCAGATACGCAGTATTTT

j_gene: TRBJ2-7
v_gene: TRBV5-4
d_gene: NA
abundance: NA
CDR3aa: CASSLGGTPPYEQYF
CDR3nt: TGTGCCAGCAGCTTGGGTGGGACTCCCCCCTACGAGCAGTACTTC

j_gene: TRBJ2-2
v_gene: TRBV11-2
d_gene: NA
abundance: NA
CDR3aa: CASSVGGELFF
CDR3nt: TGTGCCAGCAGCGTCGGCGGGGAGCTGTTTTTT

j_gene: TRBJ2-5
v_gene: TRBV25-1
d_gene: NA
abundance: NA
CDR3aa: CASISYQETQYF
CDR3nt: TGTGCCAGCATAAGCTACCAAGAGACCCAGTACTTC

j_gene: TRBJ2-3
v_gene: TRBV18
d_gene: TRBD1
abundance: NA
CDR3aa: CASSPGTGQADTQYF
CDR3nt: TGTGCCAGCTCGCCGGGGACAGGGCAGGCAGATACGCAGTATTTT

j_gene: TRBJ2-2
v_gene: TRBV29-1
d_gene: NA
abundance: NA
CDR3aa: CSVDKGASGELFF
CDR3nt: TGCAGCGTTGACAAAGGGGCCTCCGGGGAGCTGTTTTTT

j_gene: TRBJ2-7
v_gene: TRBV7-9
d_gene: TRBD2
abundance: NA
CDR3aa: CASSLATSGLIYEQYF
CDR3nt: TGTGCCAGCAGCTTAGCGACTAGCGGGCTTATCTACGAGCAGTACTTC

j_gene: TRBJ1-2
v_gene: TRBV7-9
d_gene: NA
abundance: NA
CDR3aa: CASMGPNFDGYTF
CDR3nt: TGTGCCAGCATGGGGCCAAACTTTGATGGCTACACCTTC

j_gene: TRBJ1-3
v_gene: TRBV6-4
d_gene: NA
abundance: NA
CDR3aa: CASQKLPRKNGRGNTIYF
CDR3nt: TGTGCCAGCCAGAAACTTCCCAGGAAGAATGGGAGAGGAAACACCATATATTTT

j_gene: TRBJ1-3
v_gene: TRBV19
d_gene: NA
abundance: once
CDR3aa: CASSWASGNTIYF
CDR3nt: TGTGCCAGTAGTTGGGCTTCTGGAAACACCATATATTTT